Each of the 9 T cell receptor beta chains below was sequenced from the same sample in a study of T-cell reconstitution after alpha-beta-depleted transplantation in children. During its preparation, the TCRbeta library received unique molecular identifiers. TCRdb independently ran MiXCR on the PCR reads; one entry per CDR3 protein. This table holds about 600,000 distinct CDR3 sequences, more than 20% found once. The input for sequencing was PBMCs, mostly from graft donor cells, taken 360 days after TCRalphabeta/CD19-depleted stem cell transplant. The receptors derive from a boy in the first two years of life who had a stem cell transplant for acute myeloid leukemia, so the T cells may come from the graft donor.

This clonotype was seen ten or more times. The chain uses TRBV12-3 or TRBV12-4 and TRBJ1-1, with D possibly being TRBD1 (6 bases). V gave up 11 bases and J gave up 2 bases, with 12 bases separating them. The CDR3 length is 12 residues. CDR3 loop: CALGGGNTEAFF. In DNA form, the CDR3 reads TGTGCCCTCGGGGGCGGAAACACTGAAGCTTTCTTT.

This clonotype was seen many times. The chain recombines TRBV14 with TRBJ2-5, with no clear D. Germline loops: CDR1 SGHDN, CDR2 FVKESK. Trimming left V 1 base short and J 1 base short, with 1 base between. The CDR3 length is 12 residues. This chain's CDR3 is CASSQAQETQYF. The DNA of the CDR3 is TGTGCCAGCAGCCAAGCCCAAGAGACCCAGTACTTC.

Ten or more counts support this clonotype. The chain combines TRBV24-1 with TRBJ2-2, with TRBD1 matching over 7 bases. Germline CDR1 is KGHDR and CDR2 is SFDVKD. This CDR3 has 16 residues. V trimming: 4 bases; J trimming: 0 bases; junction bases outside the gene matches: 4. The CDR3 here is CATSDRDSSNTGELFF. In DNA, the CDR3 is TGTGCCACCAGTGACCGGGACAGCTCGAACACCGGGGAGCTGTTTTTT.

The chain is built from TRBV25-1 and TRBJ2-5, with 9 bases that match TRBD2. Per germline, CDR1 MGHDK and CDR2 SYGVNS. CDR3 length: 23 amino acids. With 5 bases clipped from V and 4 bases from J, the junction kept 32 bases outside the gene matches. CDR3 bases: TGTGCCAGCAGTCCCTCTAGCGGGGACGTCAGGAGGGAGCTCGAACTAGGGGGAGAGACCCAGTACTTC. It translates to CASSPSSGDVRRELELGGETQYF. The complete variable domain, with remaining parts taken from reference TRBV25-1 and TRBJ2-5, reads EADIYQTPRYLVIGTGKKITLECSQTMGHDKMYWYQQDPGMELHLIHYSYGVNSTEKGDLSSESTVSRIRTEHFPLTLESARPSHTSQYLCASSPSSGDVRRELELGGETQYFGPGTRLLVL.

This clonotype was detected ten times or more. CDR3 sequence (DNA): TGTGCCAGCAGGCCTCCTATGGGGGTCACTGAAGCTTTCTTT. Its translation is CASRPPMGVTEAFF. The chain recombines TRBV28 with TRBJ1-1; tentatively, D is TRBD1 (5 bases). Germline lookup yields CDR1 MDHEN and CDR2 SYDVKM. The CDR3 loop spans 14 amino acids. V lost 6 bases and J lost 4, with 15 bases in between.

This clonotype was observed a handful of times. The CDR3 nucleotides read TGTGCCAGCAGCTGGCCACGCTCCTACGAGCAGTACTTC. Amino acid sequence: CASSWPRSYEQYF. The chain has TRBV7-9 and TRBJ2-7; no reliable D call. Trimming left V 4 bases short and J 0 bases short, with 7 bases between. The CDR3 is made up of 13 amino acids. Germline loops: CDR1 SEHNR, CDR2 FQNEAQ (reference sequence).

The V and J genes are TRBV18 and TRBJ2-5; D is perhaps TRBD2 (7 bases). The V gene's germline CDR1 is KGHSH and CDR2 LQKENI. The CDR3 consists of 14 residues. Deletions cut 6 bases from V and 2 bases from J, with 13 bases between. CDR3 region: CASSQGRVQETQYF. CDR3 sequence (DNA): TGTGCCAGCTCTCAGGGGAGGGTTCAAGAGACCCAGTACTTC.

This clonotype has a count of ten or more. V gene TRBV5-1 combines with J gene TRBJ2-7, with 9 bases lining up with TRBD1. The CDR3 is made up of 16 amino acids. V shed 3 bases and J 3 bases; nucleotides not matched to a gene: 10. Germline V gives CDR1 SGHRS, CDR2 YFSETQ. CDR3 residues: CASSSEPGQGHYEQYV. The CDR3 region has the DNA TGCGCCAGCAGCTCGGAACCGGGACAGGGACACTACGAGCAGTACGTC.

This clonotype was observed at least ten times. The chain recombines TRBV20-1 with TRBJ2-3; TRBD2 matches at 8 bases. CDR1 and CDR2 from the germline V gene are DFQATT and SNEGSKA (reference sequence). The ends lost 3 bases at V and 0 bases at J; junction bases unmatched: 2. CDR3 length equals 14 residues. The chain's CDR3 is CSASGGGSTDTQYF. CDR3 DNA: TGCAGTGCTAGTGGCGGGGGGAGCACAGATACGCAGTATTTT.